The present T cell receptor beta chain was sequenced within a study of shared clonotypes between healthy human individuals (dated by TCRdb to about 2020). In terms of the full investigation: The cohort included three men and two women between 18 and 49 years of age. Per donor, three plates each were used for CD4 naive and CD4 memory, two for CD8 naive, and one for CD8 memory. The study deeply sequenced blood TCR repertoires of 5 or 6 healthy adults to estimate repertoire size and the extent of clonotype sharing between individuals. To increase sequencing depth and limit assay-specific biases, TCR repertoire library preparation and sequencing were carried out by different laboratories using diverse techniques. Per donor, leukapheresis produced somewhere between about 0.9 and 9 billion PBMCs. Points the paper makes about the study in general: Naive subsets generally had larger estimated clonotype richness than memory subsets did. Sampling was restricted to blood, and TCR repertoires in tissues likely differ from the TCR repertoires found in blood. Pairwise subsampling indicated that sequencing depth was expected to affect the degree of clonotype sharing among donors. When four donors were compared, the shared fraction of clonotypes was 5% to 6.5% for naive CD4, about 4% for naive CD8, roughly 2.5% for memory CD4, and 0.35% to 0.4% for memory CD8. Compared with non-shared clonotypes, the clonotypes found in all four sorted-subset donors had higher generation probabilities. The small number of donors limited the genetic and exposure-history diversity represented. Even with the large sequencing depth, rarefaction of the sorted-subset datasets indicated that sequencing was incomplete.

This clone was seen just once. Its antigen target is currently unknown. Per-base quality was not reported, and no clone a single base away is much larger than it. The germline ends are 15 bases apart after V is trimmed by 3 bases and J by 2 bases. From the cysteine up to the phenylalanine, the CDR3 has a length of 16 residues. Only the CDR3 part of the read is kept: 48 bases, read in frame from the first base. Sequences SGHAT (CDR1) and FQNNGV (CDR2) are obtained from the germline V gene. Using the deep immunoSEQ assay, multiplex PCR amplified TCR CDR3 regions from genomic DNA. Extracted genomic DNA from each cell subset was spread evenly across all wells of several immunoSEQ 96-well plates, with each plate serving as a replicate. For sorted subsets, approximately 190 ng of genomic DNA, equivalent to 25,000 to 30,000 T cell genomes, went into each replicate PCR. Purified libraries were measured with a Qubit 3.0 fluorometer, size-checked on a Bioanalyzer 2100, and measured again with the KAPA Library Quantification kit. Every immunoSEQ 96-well plate was sequenced on a separate single-read 150-cycle Illumina NextSeq 550 flow cell. Regarding the original processing steps: Because only junctional sequences without quality scores were contained in the immunoSEQ output, filtering matching that applied to full-length reads could not be performed. To assign V/J genes and CDR3, sequences were annotated using PyIR, a Python wrapper for IgBLAST v1.9, with IMGT germline references. Reads were removed for weak V/J assignments (E-value above 1e-6), missing CDR3, stop codons, out-of-frame junctions, or ambiguous translated residues. V3J clonotypes were defined by identical inferred V gene, J gene, and CDR3 amino acid sequence. Percentage overlap between repertoires was computed as shared unique clonotypes divided by the size of the smaller repertoire. Three approaches were used to assess repertoire richness: RTK rarefaction, the Chao1 estimator, and Recon v2.1 estimates of unobserved clonotypes. Generation probabilities were computed with OLGA for all TCRbeta clonotypes obtained by the gDNA method from several donors. The immuneACCESS repertoire file appears here via TCRdb, limited to in-frame rearrangements. These files lack a portion of the clones; in checked studies, under half of the deficit traces to unresolved V genes, and the cause of the others is not known. That table supplies the V and J calls and clone size; D and trimming were determined from the DNA. For this sample there are roughly 2.5 million clones; approximately 92% appear just once. The ten largest account for about 0.13% of the sample.

The donors were healthy, HIV-negative adults who had no recently reported acute infections or vaccinations. Every donor was a Caucasian adult living in Nashville, Tennessee, USA. CD4+ T cells were enriched by magnetic negative selection; naive cells were then positively selected on CD45RA, and the negative fraction formed the memory subset. Blood was collected by leukapheresis, and PBMCs were isolated by Ficoll-Histopaque density gradient centrifugation and then cryopreserved in liquid nitrogen vapor phase. Analytical flow cytometry was used to check the purity and quantity of each magnetically sorted T cell population. From each sorted fraction, genomic DNA was isolated and quantified by UV absorbance on a Nanodrop 2000c.

The chain joins TRBV11-2 to TRBJ2-3; a weak D assignment points to TRBD1 (8 bases agree). This clonotype originated in a man younger than 35 in good health. The specimen was naive CD4+ T cells sorted from blood. The intended sense of this specimen's cell subset or site label: CD45RA+ positively selected. CDR3 protein: CASSFTGGAYTDTQYF. The DNA is TGTGCCAGCAGCTTCACAGGGGGGGCTTACACAGATACGCAGTATTTT. Supplemented by the reference TRBV11-2 and TRBJ2-3 proteins around the CDR3, the complete variable domain is EAGVAQSPRYKIIEKRQSVAFWCNPISGHATLYWYQQILGQGPKLLIQFQNNGVVDDSQLPKDRFSAERLKGVDSTLKIQPAKLEDSAVYLCASSFTGGAYTDTQYFGPGTRLTVL.